Each of the 6 T cell receptor beta chains below was sequenced from the same sample in a study of identical twins. TCRdb reanalysed the 5' RACE reads using MiXCR and keeps one entry per CDR3 protein. The sample includes approximately 700,000 distinct CDR3 sequences, around 6.1% seen only once; the top ten take approximately 1.6%. The sample was naive T cells sorted from blood. These receptors were obtained from a man aged 18 to 35 in good health.

The CDR3 bases are TGCGCCAGCAGCTTGGATACCCCCCCAGGGACCGGGGAGCTGTTTTTT. It encodes CASSLDTPPGTGELFF. The chain has TRBV5-1 and TRBJ2-2; D is possibly TRBD1 (5 bases). The ends were cut back, 0 bases at V and 5 bases at J, with 14 bases in the middle. This CDR3 contains 16 residues. Germline V CDR1 and CDR2: SGHRS, YFSETQ.

In this sample, this clonotype turned up many times. This chain uses TRBV10-2 with TRBJ2-1; TRBD1 matches at 8 bases. Trimming removed 2 bases from V and 3 bases from J; junction bases left unmatched: 3. Germline V gene data show CDR1 as WSHSY and CDR2 as SAAADI. The CDR3 extends over 15 amino acids. CDR3 bases: TGCGCCAGCAGTGAGGGGACAGGCGGCTACAATGAGCAGTTCTTC. It encodes CASSEGTGGYNEQFF.

This clonotype came up a few times. J is TRBJ2-7 and V is TRBV27; D is ambiguous. The CDR3 runs to 10 residues. V lost 3 bases, J lost 8 bases, and 5 bases lay in between. Per the germline V gene, CDR1 is MNHEY and CDR2 is SMNVEV (reference sequence). This CDR3 reads CASSFPKQYF. CDR3 bases: TGTGCCAGCAGTTTCCCCAAGCAGTACTTC.

This clonotype was counted many times. The genes are TRBV20-1 and TRBJ2-2; D uncertain. Trimming left V 5 bases short and J 1 base short, with 11 bases between. Per germline, CDR1 DFQATT and CDR2 SNEGSKA (reference sequence). This CDR3 has 14 residues. DNA for the CDR3: TGCAGTGCTTCCACGGGCGTGAACACCGGGGAGCTGTTTTTT. Translating it yields CSASTGVNTGELFF.

The sample holds a few counts of this clonotype. The chain has TRBV9 and TRBJ2-5, with 14 bases identical to TRBD2. V lost 0 bases to trimming and J lost 3 bases; unmatched junction nucleotides: 4. Germline V gene sequence: CDR1 SGDLS, CDR2 YYNGEE. This CDR3 is 17 amino acids long. The CDR3 loop reads CASSVGGLAGGEETQYF. CDR3 DNA sequence: TGTGCCAGCAGCGTAGGCGGACTAGCGGGAGGAGAAGAGACCCAGTACTTC.

The chain has TRBV25-1 and TRBJ2-3; maybe TRBD1 (5 bases). The germline CDR1 and CDR2 sequences are MGHDK and SYGVNS. The CDR3 is 19 residues long. The V end was cut by 3 bases, the J end by 2 bases, with 24 bases between. The CDR3 bases are TGTGCCAGCAGTGATTTTGGAGCAGGGCCTGGGGCACACACAGATACGCAGTATTTT. This sequence encodes CASSDFGAGPGAHTDTQYF. Based on the CDR3 plus reference TRBV25-1 and TRBJ2-3, the full variable domain is EADIYQTPRYLVIGTGKKITLECSQTMGHDKMYWYQQDPGMELHLIHYSYGVNSTEKGDLSSESTVSRIRTEHFPLTLESARPSHTSQYLCASSDFGAGPGAHTDTQYFGPGTRLTVL.